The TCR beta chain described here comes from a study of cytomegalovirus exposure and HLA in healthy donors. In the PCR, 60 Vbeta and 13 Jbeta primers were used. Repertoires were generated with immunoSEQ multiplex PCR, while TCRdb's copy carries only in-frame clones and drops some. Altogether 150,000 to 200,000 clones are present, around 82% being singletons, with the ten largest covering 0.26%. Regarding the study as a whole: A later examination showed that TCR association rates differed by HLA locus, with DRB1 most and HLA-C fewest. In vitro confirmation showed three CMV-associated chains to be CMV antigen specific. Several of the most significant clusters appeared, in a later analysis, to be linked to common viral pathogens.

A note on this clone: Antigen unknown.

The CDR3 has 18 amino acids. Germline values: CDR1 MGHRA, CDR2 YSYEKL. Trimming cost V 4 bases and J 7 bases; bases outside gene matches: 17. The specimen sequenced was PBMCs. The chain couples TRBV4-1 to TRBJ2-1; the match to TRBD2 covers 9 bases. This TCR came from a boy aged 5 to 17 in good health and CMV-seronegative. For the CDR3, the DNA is TGCGCCAGCAGCCCCACAAGACTAGCGGAACAGGTATTGAATGAGCAGTTCTTC. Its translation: CASSPTRLAEQVLNEQFF.